These 26 T cell receptor beta chains share one sample of origin, sequenced in a study of T cell responses to AZD1222 COVID-19 vaccine (dated by TCRdb to 2020 to 2023). What the time point label conveys for this sample: baseline before first vaccination. Libraries were made using the immunoSEQ multiplex PCR assay. Not all clones reach the TCRdb copy of this immuneACCESS table, which keeps in-frame sequences only. Checked studies attribute under half of the gap to unresolved V genes and leave the rest unexplained. The sample table shows 150,000 or so clones, and around 89% are seen once. The biggest ten clones account for approximately 3.1% of the sample. The source was peripheral blood, collected on day 0 of AZD1222 vaccination. The receptors derive from an adult in good health.

The chain links TRBV5-4 to TRBJ1-3, with TRBD1 as a possible D gene (5 bases). This CDR3 is built from 14 residues. The V and J ends lost 0 bases and 2 bases respectively, with 6 bases between them. Germline V CDR1 and CDR2: SGHNT, YYREEE (reference sequence). The CDR3 region has the DNA TGTGCCAGCAGCTTGGTGGGGCCTGGAAACACCATATATTTT. It is translated as CASSLVGPGNTIYF.

V usage is TRBV29-1 and J usage is TRBJ2-3; 9 bases fit TRBD1. The V gene end was trimmed by 6 bases and the J gene end by 1 base; junction bases not matched to a gene: 5. Germline V gives CDR1 SQVTM, CDR2 ANQGSEA. The CDR3 has 14 residues. This CDR3 reads CSVSQGAGTDTQYF. The CDR3 DNA is TGCAGCGTATCACAGGGGGCAGGCACAGATACGCAGTATTTT.

The genes are TRBV6-5 and TRBJ2-1; 11 bases agree with TRBD2. Germline V gene sequence: CDR1 MNHEY, CDR2 SVGAGI. The CDR3 runs 13 residues. V lost 6 bases to trimming and J lost 8 bases; unmatched junction nucleotides: 3. The CDR3 coding sequence is TGTGCCAGCAGATATAGCGGGGGGGATGAGCAGTTCTTC. It is translated as CASRYSGGDEQFF.

The chain recombines TRBV15 with TRBJ1-2, with D uncertain. CDR3 length: 14 residues. Trimming left V 0 bases short and J 4 bases short, with 9 bases between. CDR1 and CDR2 (germline): LNHNV, YYDKDF (reference sequence). The CDR3 DNA follows: TGTGCCACCAGCAGAGACAAGTTAGGCTATGGCTACACCTTC. The encoded protein is CATSRDKLGYGYTF.

The J gene is TRBJ1-6, the V gene TRBV19; 8 nucleotides line up with TRBD1. CDR1 and CDR2 (germline): LNHDA, SQIVND (reference sequence). This CDR3 contains 14 residues. V was pared by 4 bases and J by 9 bases, with 5 bases of the junction left unmatched. CDR3 in DNA: TGTGCCAGTAGTACCAGGGGGCAAGGTTCACCCCTCCACTTT. It yields the protein CASSTRGQGSPLHF.

This sequence joins TRBV6-6 and TRBJ2-5; 9 bases fit TRBD2. Germline V gene lookup returns CDR1 MNHNY and CDR2 SVGAGI (reference sequence). Losses at the gene ends were 5 bases for V and 5 bases for J; bases not matched to a gene: 15. This CDR3 is 17 amino acids long. CDR3 amino acids: CASSLPTGTSRGETQYF. In nucleotides, the CDR3 is TGTGCCAGCAGTCTCCCTACCGGGACTAGCCGCGGGGAGACCCAGTACTTC.

The chain employs TRBV7-8 and TRBJ2-7; D not resolved. The CDR3 totals 13 residues. Germline assignment: CDR1 SGHVS and CDR2 FQNEAQ. V lost 2 bases to trimming and J lost 5 bases, with 10 bases between them. This CDR3 is CASSLPQVNEQYF. DNA for the CDR3: TGTGCCAGCAGCTTACCACAAGTGAACGAGCAGTACTTC. Using reference TRBV7-8 and TRBJ2-7 for the parts outside the CDR3, the full variable domain is GAGVSQSPRYKVAKRGQDVALRCDPISGHVSLFWYQQALGQGPEFLTYFQNEAQLDKSGLPSDRFFAERPEGSVSTLKIQRTQQEDSAVYLCASSLPQVNEQYFGPGTRLTVT.

The chain combines TRBV7-9 with TRBJ1-4; 9 bases fit TRBD1. V shed 2 bases, J shed 7 bases, and the junction held 8 bases outside the gene matches. The CDR3 consists of 16 residues. Germline V CDR1 and CDR2: SEHNR, FQNEAQ (reference sequence). CDR3 DNA: TGTGCCAGCAGCTTATCTTCCGGGACAGGGTTTGAAAAACTGTTTTTT. Translating it yields CASSLSSGTGFEKLFF.

The chain recombines TRBV28 with TRBJ2-1; TRBD1 agrees at 7 bases. Losses at the gene ends were 5 bases for V and 2 bases for J; bases not matched to a gene: 6. From germline, CDR1 is MDHEN and CDR2 SYDVKM. The CDR3 is made up of 15 amino acids. The CDR3 bases are TGTGCCAGCAGTGCCACAGGGGACGCCTACAATGAGCAGTTCTTC. This codes for CASSATGDAYNEQFF.

This chain's CDR3 is CATSRDLSRNEQFF. As DNA, the CDR3 is TGTGCCACCAGCAGAGATTTAAGTCGCAATGAGCAGTTCTTC. The chain is built from TRBV15 and TRBJ2-1, with unresolved D. The germline CDR1 and CDR2 sequences are LNHNV and YYDKDF (reference sequence). Trimming took 0 bases from V and 6 from J, leaving 9 bases between them. The CDR3 covers 14 residues.

As for this clone: Other DNA sequences in this specimen translate into the identical CDR3. The genes are TRBV2 and TRBJ2-7, with D possibly TRBD1 on 5 matching bases. In germline, CDR1 is SNHLY, CDR2 FYNNEI. The V gene lost 3 bases and the J gene lost 3 bases, with 6 bases spanning the gap. This CDR3 is 12 amino acids long. Here the CDR3 reads CASSDRVYEQYF. CDR3 nucleotides: TGTGCCAGCAGTGACAGGGTCTACGAGCAGTACTTC.

The V gene is TRBV29-1, the J gene TRBJ2-2; no clear D gene. This CDR3 has 13 residues. Germline V lookup: CDR1 SQVTM, CDR2 ANQGSEA. V gave up 1 base and J gave up 5 bases, with 8 bases separating them. The chain's CDR3 is CSVEGALTGELFF. The CDR3 nucleotides read TGCAGCGTTGAAGGGGCGCTAACCGGGGAGCTGTTTTTT.

The rearrangement uses TRBV19 and TRBJ1-2; TRBD1 aligns across 7 bases. This CDR3 has 12 residues. V was clipped by 4 bases and J by 8 bases; unmatched bases: 4. The germline V gene has CDR1 LNHDA and CDR2 SQIVND (reference sequence). CDR3 protein: CASSKGAGGYTF. The CDR3 coding sequence is TGTGCCAGTAGTAAGGGGGCAGGAGGCTACACCTTC. The whole variable domain, remainder taken from reference TRBV19 and TRBJ1-2, is DGGITQSPKYLFRKEGQNVTLSCEQNLNHDAMYWYRQDPGQGLRLIYYSQIVNDFQKGDIAEGYSVSREKKESFPLTVTSAQKNPTAFYLCASSKGAGGYTFGSGTRLTVV.

V is TRBV7-9 and J is TRBJ1-1; 7 nucleotides line up with TRBD1. Germline V lookup: CDR1 SEHNR, CDR2 FQNEAQ (reference sequence). The trim removed 5 bases at V and 7 bases at J, leaving 4 bases unmatched. The length of the CDR3 is 12 residues. The CDR3 DNA reads TGTGCCAGCAGCCGACAGGGCGATGAAGCTTTCTTT. Amino acid sequence: CASSRQGDEAFF.

The chain's CDR3 is CASSQDPGDRSYTF. CDR3 in DNA: TGTGCCAGCAGCCAAGATCCAGGGGATAGAAGCTACACCTTC. The V call is TRBV4-2, the J call TRBJ1-2; possible D gene TRBD1, 6 bases. CDR1 and CDR2 from the germline V gene are LGHNA and YNFKEQ. With 0 bases removed from V and 9 bases from J, the gap between germline ends came to 14 bases. CDR3 size: 14 residues.

V gene TRBV5-6 combines with J gene TRBJ1-2; D is unresolved. Looked up from germline, CDR1 is SGHDT and CDR2 is YYEEEE. This CDR3 comprises 11 residues. Trimming pared 2 bases from V and 5 bases from J, leaving 4 bases between. As DNA, the CDR3 is TGTGCCAGCAGCTTTGAGTATGGCTACACCTTC. The encoded protein is CASSFEYGYTF.

V and J are TRBV28 and TRBJ2-7; D possibly matches TRBD1 or TRBD2 (6 bases each). V was cut by 5 bases and J by 1 base, with 24 bases left in between. Germline V gives CDR1 MDHEN, CDR2 SYDVKM. This CDR3 is 18 amino acids long. The CDR3 DNA follows: TGTGCCAGCAGTACCCCCGGACGTTTTGGGGGGCCTTCCTACGAGCAGTACTTC. Protein sequence: CASSTPGRFGGPSYEQYF.

The rearrangement joins TRBV20-1 to TRBJ1-2, with 8 bases aligning to TRBD1. This CDR3 comprises 11 residues. With 6 bases clipped from V and 8 bases from J, the junction kept 5 bases outside the gene matches. Germline CDR1 reads DFQATT; CDR2 reads SNEGSKA (reference sequence). CDR3 nucleotides: TGCAGTGCCAAGCAGGGGGCGGGCTACACCTTC. Its translation: CSAKQGAGYTF.

The rearrangement uses TRBV4-1 and TRBJ2-7; 8 bases line up with TRBD2. Losses at the gene ends were 4 bases for V and 2 bases for J; bases not matched to a gene: 10. The length of the CDR3 is 16 residues. Germline CDR1 and CDR2: MGHRA and YSYEKL. CDR3 region: CASSPLSTSGTYEQYF. For the CDR3, the DNA is TGCGCCAGCAGCCCCTTATCAACTAGCGGTACCTACGAGCAGTACTTC.

The genes are TRBV12-5 and TRBJ1-1; D is unresolved. V lost 1 base and J lost 1, with 1 base in between. This CDR3 spans 12 amino acids. The V gene's germline CDR1 is LGHNT and CDR2 FRNRAP. CDR3 in amino acids: CASGLGNTEAFF. CDR3 DNA: TGTGCTAGTGGTTTGGGGAACACTGAAGCTTTCTTT.

The chain recombines TRBV6-5 with TRBJ2-2, with D perhaps TRBD1 (6 bases). The germline V gene encodes CDR1 MNHEY and CDR2 SVGAGI. V dropped 7 bases and J dropped 3 bases, with 12 bases sitting between them. The CDR3 is 14 amino acids. The DNA for the CDR3 is TGTGCCAGCACCCCCGGACAGTACACCGGGGAGCTGTTTTTT. Translated: CASTPGQYTGELFF.

About this clone itself: The junction differs from germline at one of its ends, possibly a read error. The V and J genes are TRBV6-2 or TRBV6-3 and TRBJ1-5, with D possibly TRBD1 on 5 matching bases. This CDR3 spans 17 amino acids. Germline values: CDR1 MNHEY, CDR2 SVGEGT. The CDR3 here is CASNYEQGGVRNQPQHF. The DNA for the CDR3 is TGTGCCAGCAATTACGAGCAAGGAGGGGTCCGCAATCAGCCCCAGCATTTT.

The gene calls are TRBV6-1 and TRBJ2-2; D perhaps matches TRBD2 (6 bases). V was cut by 1 base and J by 4 bases, with 7 bases left in between. Germline V gives CDR1 MNHNS, CDR2 SASEGT. The CDR3 runs to 14 residues. The CDR3 DNA sequence: TGTGCCAGCAGTGAAGGACTAGGCACCGGGGAGCTGTTTTTT. Translating gives CASSEGLGTGELFF.

The V call is TRBV5-1, the J call TRBJ2-3; 9 positions match TRBD1. The junction had 6 bases not matched to a gene; V was cut back by 4 bases and J by 3 bases. The CDR3 has 15 residues. Looked up from germline, CDR1 is SGHRS and CDR2 is YFSETQ. This CDR3 reads CASSRGQGKTDTQYF. The CDR3 nucleotides are TGCGCCAGCAGCCGGGGACAGGGTAAGACAGATACGCAGTATTTT.

This sequence joins TRBV7-8 and TRBJ1-2, with D possibly being TRBD1 (5 bases). In germline, CDR1 is SGHVS, CDR2 FQNEAQ. The CDR3 has 13 residues. The germline V and J ends were trimmed by 3 bases and 5 bases, with 10 bases remaining between them. CDR3 region: CASSFIDSYGYTF. CDR3 nucleotides: TGTGCCAGCAGCTTTATTGACAGTTATGGCTACACCTTC.

The chain uses TRBV3-1 (or the pseudogene TRBV3-2) and TRBJ2-3; TRBD2 matches at 10 bases. The CDR3 covers 15 residues. Germline CDR1 LGHDT, CDR2 YNNKEL (reference sequence). After removal of 5 bases from V and 4 bases from J, the junction contained 6 bases not matched to a gene. This CDR3 is CASSVRTSGSDTQYF. The CDR3 bases are TGTGCCAGCAGCGTACGGACTAGCGGCTCAGATACGCAGTATTTT.